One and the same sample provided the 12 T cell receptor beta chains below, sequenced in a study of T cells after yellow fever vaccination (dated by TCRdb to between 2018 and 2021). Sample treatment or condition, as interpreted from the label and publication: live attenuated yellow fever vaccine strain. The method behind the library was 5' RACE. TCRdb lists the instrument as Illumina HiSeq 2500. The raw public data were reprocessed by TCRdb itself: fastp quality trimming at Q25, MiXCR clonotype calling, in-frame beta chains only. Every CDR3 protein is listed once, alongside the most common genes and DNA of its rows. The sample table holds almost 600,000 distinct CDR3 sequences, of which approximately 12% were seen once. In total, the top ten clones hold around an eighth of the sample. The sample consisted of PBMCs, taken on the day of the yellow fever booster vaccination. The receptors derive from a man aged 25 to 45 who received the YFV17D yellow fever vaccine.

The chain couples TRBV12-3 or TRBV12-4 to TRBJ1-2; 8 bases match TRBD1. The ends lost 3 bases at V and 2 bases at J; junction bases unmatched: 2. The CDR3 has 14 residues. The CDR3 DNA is TGTGCCAGCAGTTTGGGACAGGAGAACTATGGCTACACCTTC. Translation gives CASSLGQENYGYTF.

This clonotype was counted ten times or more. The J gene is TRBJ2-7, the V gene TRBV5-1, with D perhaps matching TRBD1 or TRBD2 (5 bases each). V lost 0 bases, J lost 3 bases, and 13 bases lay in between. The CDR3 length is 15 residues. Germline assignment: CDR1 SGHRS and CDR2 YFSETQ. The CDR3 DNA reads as TGCGCCAGCAGCTTGGACACCGGGACCTACTACGAGCAGTACTTC. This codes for CASSLDTGTYYEQYF.

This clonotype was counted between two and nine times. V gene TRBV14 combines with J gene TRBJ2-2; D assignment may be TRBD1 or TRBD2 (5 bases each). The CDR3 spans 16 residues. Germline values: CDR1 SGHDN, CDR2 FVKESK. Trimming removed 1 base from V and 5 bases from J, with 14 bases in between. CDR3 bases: TGTGCCAGCAGCCAAGGGGACGCTCGACGGACCGGGGAGCTGTTTTTT. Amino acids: CASSQGDARRTGELFF. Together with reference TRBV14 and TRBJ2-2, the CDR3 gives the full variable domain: EAGVTQFPSHSVIEKGQTVTLRCDPISGHDNLYWYRRVMGKEIKFLLHFVKESKQDESGMPNNRFLAERTGGTYSTLKVQPAELEDSGVYFCASSQGDARRTGELFFGEGSRLTVL.

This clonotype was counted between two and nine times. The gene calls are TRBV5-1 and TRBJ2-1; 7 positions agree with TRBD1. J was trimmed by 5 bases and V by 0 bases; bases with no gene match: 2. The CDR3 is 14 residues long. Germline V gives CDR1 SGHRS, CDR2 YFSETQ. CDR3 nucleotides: TGCGCCAGCAGCTTGGACAGGGGCAACAATGAGCAGTTCTTC. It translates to CASSLDRGNNEQFF.

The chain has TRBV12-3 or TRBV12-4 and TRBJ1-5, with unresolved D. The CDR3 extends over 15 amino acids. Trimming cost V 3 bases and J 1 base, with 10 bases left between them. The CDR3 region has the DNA TGTGCCAGCAGTTTTATTGGTGACAGCAATCAGCCCCAGCATTTT. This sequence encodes CASSFIGDSNQPQHF.

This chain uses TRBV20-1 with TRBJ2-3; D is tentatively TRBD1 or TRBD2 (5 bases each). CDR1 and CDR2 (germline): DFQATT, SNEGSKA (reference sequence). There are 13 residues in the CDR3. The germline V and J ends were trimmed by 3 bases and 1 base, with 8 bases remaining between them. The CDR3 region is CSASGAGTDTQYF. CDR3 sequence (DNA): TGCAGTGCTAGCGGGGCTGGCACAGATACGCAGTATTTT.

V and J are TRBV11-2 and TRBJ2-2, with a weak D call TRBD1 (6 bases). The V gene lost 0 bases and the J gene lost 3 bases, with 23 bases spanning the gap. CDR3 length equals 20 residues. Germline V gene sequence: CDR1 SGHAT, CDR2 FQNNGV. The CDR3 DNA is TGTGCCAGCAGCTTAGAGTTTTCCAAACAGGGCTGGGCGGACACCGGGGAGCTGTTTTTT. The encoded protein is CASSLEFSKQGWADTGELFF.

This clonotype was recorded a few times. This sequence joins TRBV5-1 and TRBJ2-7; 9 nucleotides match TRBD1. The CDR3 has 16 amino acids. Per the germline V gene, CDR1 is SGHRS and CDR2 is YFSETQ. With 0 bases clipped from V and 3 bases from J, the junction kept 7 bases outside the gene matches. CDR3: CASSLVVGQGNYEQYF. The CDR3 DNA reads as TGCGCCAGCAGCTTGGTTGTGGGACAGGGTAACTACGAGCAGTACTTC.

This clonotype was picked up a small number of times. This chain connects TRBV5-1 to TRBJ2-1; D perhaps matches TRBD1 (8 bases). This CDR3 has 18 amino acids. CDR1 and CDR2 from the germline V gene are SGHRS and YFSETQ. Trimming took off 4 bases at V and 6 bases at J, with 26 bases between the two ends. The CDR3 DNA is TGCGCCAGCAGCAATGCCCGCTACAGGGGGGGAGGGATCAATGAGCAGTTCTTC. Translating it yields CASSNARYRGGGINEQFF.

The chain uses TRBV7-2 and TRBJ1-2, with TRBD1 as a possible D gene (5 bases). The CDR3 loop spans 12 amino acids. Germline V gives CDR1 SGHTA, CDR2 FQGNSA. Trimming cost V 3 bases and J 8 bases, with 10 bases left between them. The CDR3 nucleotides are TGTGCCAGCAGCTTGGGGCCCTTAGGCTACACCTTC. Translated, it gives CASSLGPLGYTF.

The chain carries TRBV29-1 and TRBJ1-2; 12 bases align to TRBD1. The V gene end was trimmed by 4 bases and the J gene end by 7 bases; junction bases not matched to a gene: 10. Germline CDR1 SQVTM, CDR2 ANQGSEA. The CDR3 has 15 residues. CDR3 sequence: CSVGSGTGGAGGYTF. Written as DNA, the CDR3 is TGCAGCGTTGGATCCGGGACAGGGGGCGCGGGTGGCTACACCTTC.

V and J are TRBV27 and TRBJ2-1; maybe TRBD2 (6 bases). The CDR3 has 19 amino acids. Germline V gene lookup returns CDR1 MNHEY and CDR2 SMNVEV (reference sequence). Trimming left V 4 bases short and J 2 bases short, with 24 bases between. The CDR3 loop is CASSSEGKRTSNPYNEQFF. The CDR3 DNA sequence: TGTGCCAGCAGTTCGGAGGGGAAGAGAACATCGAACCCCTACAATGAGCAGTTCTTC.